The sequence of this TCR beta chain was determined in a study of blood T cell repertoires in COVID-19. Authors' processing steps: Amplifying reference gene primers gave estimates of nucleated cell counts. Profiled with immunoSEQ multiplex PCR; TCRdb holds only in-frame clones, not every one. V, J and clone size reflect that table, while D and trimming were determined from the DNA. The sample carries under 300,000 clones, roughly 84% recorded once. This CDR3 has 13 residues. V lost 3 bases to trimming and J lost 1 base, with 6 bases between them. Germline CDR1 LNHNV, CDR2 YYDKDF (reference sequence). This sequence originates from a man over 45 who had recovered from COVID-19. The rearrangement joins TRBV15 to TRBJ1-2; no clear D gene. Sequenced material: PBMCs or T cells enriched from blood (not recorded which). The chain's CDR3 is CATSSRDNYGYTF. The CDR3 DNA is TGTGCCACCAGCAGCCGGGATAACTATGGCTACACCTTC.